The 18 T cell receptor beta chains presented below share a single source sample, sequenced in a study of T cell responses to AZD1222 COVID-19 vaccine. Profiling relied on immunoSEQ multiplex PCR, and the TCRdb table lists in-frame clones only, not all of them. Of 60,000 to 80,000 clones in the sample, about 85% were seen once. The specimen comprised peripheral blood, sampled on day 0 of AZD1222 vaccination. Source of these receptors: an adult in good health.

This sequence joins TRBV7-8 and TRBJ2-5; a weak D match, TRBD1 (6 bases). CDR1 is SGHVS, CDR2 FQNEAQ, per germline. The CDR3 consists of 15 residues. The ends were cut back, 5 bases at V and 1 base at J, with 14 bases in the middle. The CDR3 protein is CASSPYRAPQETQYF. CDR3 bases: TGTGCCAGCAGCCCCTACAGGGCCCCCCAAGAGACCCAGTACTTC.

V usage is TRBV5-4 and J usage is TRBJ2-3, with D perhaps TRBD1 (6 bases). Trimming left V 1 base short and J 3 bases short, with 9 bases between. The CDR3 runs 14 residues. The germline V gene has CDR1 SGHNT and CDR2 YYREEE (reference sequence). CDR3 sequence reads: CASSLSQGTDTQYF. CDR3 coding DNA: TGTGCCAGCAGCTTGTCCCAGGGGACAGATACGCAGTATTTT. The whole variable domain, filled in from reference TRBV5-4 and TRBJ2-3, reads ETGVTQSPTHLIKTRGQQVTLRCSSQSGHNTVSWYQQALGQGPQFIFQYYREEENGRGNFPPRFSGLQFPNYSSELNVNALELDDSALYLCASSLSQGTDTQYFGPGTRLTVL.

The V and J genes are TRBV9 and TRBJ2-5; 11 bases fit TRBD2. J lost 1 base, V lost 0 bases, and 5 bases had no gene match. CDR1 and CDR2 from the germline V gene are SGDLS and YYNGEE. This CDR3 is built from 17 residues. The CDR3, as DNA: TGTGCCAGCAGCGTAGACCTAGCGGGGGGCCTCCAAGAGACCCAGTACTTC. Its protein product is CASSVDLAGGLQETQYF.

This clone was observed a handful of times. The chain links TRBV7-2 to TRBJ2-4; 10 bases are a match to TRBD2. Germline V gives CDR1 SGHTA, CDR2 FQGNSA. The CDR3 is 16 residues long. V lost 2 bases to trimming and J lost 6 bases; unmatched junction nucleotides: 7. The CDR3 loop is CASSLNSGGSGNIQYF. As DNA, the CDR3 is TGTGCCAGCAGCTTAAATAGCGGGGGGTCTGGAAACATTCAGTACTTC. The full variable domain, its missing parts supplied by reference TRBV7-2 and TRBJ2-4, is GAGVSQSPSNKVTEKGKDVELRCDPISGHTALYWYRQSLGQGLEFLIYFQGNSAPDKSGLPSDRFSAERTGGSVSTLTIQRTQQEDSAVYLCASSLNSGGSGNIQYFGAGTRLSVL.

This chain joins TRBV28 and TRBJ2-5, with 9 nucleotides matching TRBD1. V trimming: 10 bases; J trimming: 7 bases; junction bases outside the gene matches: 10. CDR1 is MDHEN, CDR2 SYDVKM, per germline. This CDR3 spans 13 amino acids. The CDR3 reads CANQGQGRATQYF. The CDR3 DNA reads as TGTGCCAACCAGGGACAGGGCAGGGCGACCCAGTACTTC.

The chain uses TRBV24-1 and TRBJ1-2, with 7 nucleotides matching TRBD1. Unmatched junction bases numbered 7, after V lost 0 bases and J lost 7 bases. Looked up from germline, CDR1 is KGHDR and CDR2 is SFDVKD. The CDR3 totals 15 residues. The CDR3 DNA sequence: TGTGCCACCAGTGATTTGGGAGGGGGCCGATCTGGCTACACCTTC. This encodes CATSDLGGGRSGYTF.

The chain uses TRBV2 and TRBJ1-5; no definite D call. The CDR3 contains 14 residues. Trimming pared 4 bases from V and 4 bases from J, leaving 11 bases between. From germline, CDR1 is SNHLY and CDR2 FYNNEI. CDR3 nucleotide sequence: TGTGCCAGCAGTGGGTTACGTCTTAATCAGCCCCAGCATTTT. Protein product: CASSGLRLNQPQHF.

This sequence joins TRBV10-2 and TRBJ1-1, with 7 bases aligning to TRBD1. With 4 bases clipped from V and 9 bases from J, the junction kept 8 bases outside the gene matches. Germline CDR1 and CDR2: WSHSY and SAAADI. This CDR3 has 13 residues. The CDR3 loop reads CASSVGQLAQAFF. CDR3 bases: TGCGCCAGCAGTGTGGGACAGTTGGCCCAAGCTTTCTTT.

This CDR3 is CASSLSQGNTIYF. The CDR3 DNA reads TGTGCCAGCAGTTTAAGCCAGGGGAACACCATATATTTT. This chain uses TRBV12-3 or TRBV12-4 with TRBJ1-3; D perhaps matches TRBD1 (6 bases). This CDR3 is 13 amino acids long. The V and J ends lost 2 bases and 7 bases respectively, with 9 bases between them.

The genes are TRBV19 and TRBJ1-2; D ambiguous. Deletions cut 7 bases from V and 4 bases from J, with 13 bases between. The CDR3 contains 13 residues. The germline CDR1 and CDR2 sequences are LNHDA and SQIVND (reference sequence). Written as DNA, the CDR3 is TGTGCCAGTACCCTCGACCAGGCCTATGGCTACACCTTC. Protein product: CASTLDQAYGYTF.

The chain joins TRBV3-1 (or the pseudogene TRBV3-2) to TRBJ2-3; TRBD2 might be the D (6 bases). Trimming left V 4 bases short and J 6 bases short, with 14 bases between. Per the germline V gene, CDR1 is LGHDT and CDR2 is YNNKEL (reference sequence). The CDR3 consists of 14 residues. The CDR3 DNA reads as TGTGCCAGCAGCCTCACTAGCCTCCCCGATACGCAGTATTTT. This gives the protein CASSLTSLPDTQYF.

This clone was found a few times. The chain combines TRBV30 with TRBJ1-4; D not resolved. The CDR3 covers 15 residues. Germline values: CDR1 GTSNPN, CDR2 SVGIG (reference sequence). Trimming cost V 0 bases and J 7 bases, with 15 bases left between them. The CDR3 DNA sequence: TGTGCCTGGAGTGTAGCGGCCCTTAAGAGTGAAAAACTGTTTTTT. Translated: CAWSVAALKSEKLFF.

The table lists this clone with a few counts. The chain uses TRBV28 and TRBJ2-7; 7 bases agree with TRBD1. From germline, CDR1 is MDHEN and CDR2 SYDVKM. CDR3 length equals 16 residues. V lost 7 bases and J lost 1; bases outside the gene matches: 13. CDR3 protein: CASTRITGTESYEQYF. In DNA form, the CDR3 reads TGTGCCAGCACCCGGATAACCGGGACAGAGTCCTACGAGCAGTACTTC.

V and J are TRBV3-1 (or the pseudogene TRBV3-2) and TRBJ1-2; perhaps TRBD1 as D (6 bases). The germline gives CDR1 LGHDT, CDR2 YNNKEL (reference sequence). The CDR3 is made up of 14 amino acids. With 4 bases removed from V and 2 bases from J, the gap between germline ends came to 11 bases. CDR3 in amino acids: CASSRAQGNYGYTF. The CDR3 region has the DNA TGTGCCAGCAGCCGGGCCCAGGGGAACTATGGCTACACCTTC.

The J gene is TRBJ1-2, the V gene TRBV3-1 (or the pseudogene TRBV3-2), with a weak D call TRBD1 (5 bases). CDR1 and CDR2 from the germline V gene are LGHDT and YNNKEL (reference sequence). Trimming took off 5 bases at V and 3 bases at J, with 7 bases between the two ends. The length of the CDR3 is 12 residues. CDR3 DNA sequence: TGTGCCAGCAGCTCAGGGTACTATGGCTACACCTTC. It codes for CASSSGYYGYTF.

The chain employs TRBV19 and TRBJ2-7; perhaps TRBD1 as D (6 bases). Deletions cut 4 bases from V and 4 bases from J, with 14 bases between. This CDR3 is 14 amino acids long. Germline V gene data show CDR1 as LNHDA and CDR2 as SQIVND (reference sequence). CDR3 in amino acids: CASSTTGLPYEQYF. The CDR3, as DNA: TGTGCCAGTAGTACTACAGGGCTCCCTTACGAGCAGTACTTC.

The chain has TRBV14 and TRBJ2-1, with TRBD2 matching 10 bases. J lost 1 base, V lost 0 bases, and 15 bases had no gene match. There are 21 residues in the CDR3. CDR1 SGHDN and CDR2 FVKESK come from the germline V gene. The DNA of the CDR3 is TGTGCCAGCAGCCAAGATCTGCCTAGCGGGGGCCCCCCCGGTTCCTACAATGAGCAGTTCTTC. As protein: CASSQDLPSGGPPGSYNEQFF.

This clone was picked up a small number of times. The chain combines TRBV29-1 with TRBJ2-1, with 10 positions matching TRBD1. V lost 4 bases and J lost 3; bases outside the gene matches: 0. The CDR3 contains 13 residues. Germline V CDR1 and CDR2: SQVTM, ANQGSEA. This CDR3 is CSVGDRGYNEQFF. DNA for the CDR3: TGCAGCGTTGGGGACAGGGGCTACAATGAGCAGTTCTTC.